This T cell receptor beta chain appears in the sequencing data of a study of blood T cell repertoires in COVID-19 (dated by TCRdb to 2018 to 2020). For context, the study as a whole: Collaborator samples came from the United States, Italy and Spain and covered acute and convalescent phases of COVID-19. The repertoires were released in a freely available public database intended as a resource for research on the immune response to SARS-CoV-2. Where HLA class I and class II types were available, the types were taken from metadata supplied by the sample provider, not from assay-based typing. Deeply sampled blood TCRbeta repertoires from subjects exposed to, actively infected with, or recovered from COVID-19 were included in the dataset. A de-identified subject ID, COVID-19 status, age in years and sex were almost always included in the sample metadata. The prospective study material was composed of cDNA or gDNA derived from T cells, B-cell-depleted T cells, or PBMCs. Samples were obtained from the ongoing ImmuneRACE study (first 160 participants) and from over 1,000 subjects provided by 6 global collaborators. The full study reports these points: The quantity of clinical and demographic metadata differed by source and by participant and was supplied without curation.

The immunoSEQ Assay, a bias-controlled multiplex PCR, was used to amplify TCRbeta CDR3 regions from genomic DNA. From the authors' description of their analysis: Nucleated cell counts per sample were estimated from amplification of reference gene primers within the assay. To quantify the absolute abundance of each unique TCRbeta CDR3 rearrangement, sequence reads were collapsed and filtered. Productive Simpson clonality was computed per sample as the square root of Simpson's diversity index over productive rearrangements. What TCRdb holds here is the immuneACCESS table cut down to in-frame rearrangements. Part of the clones is not present; checked against another copy, under half of the missing clones reflect an unresolved V gene, and the others are unexplained. From that table come the V and J calls and clone size; the DNA was used to work out D and trimming. The sample table contains roughly 90,000 clones; only one count was recorded for roughly 89% of them. In total, the top ten clones hold about 5% of the sample.

The collaborating institutions used their own protocols to collect whole blood in K2EDTA tubes. For TCRbeta analysis, collaborators shipped samples as frozen whole blood, isolated PBMCs, or DNA extracted from either of those sample types. About this clone itself: Its recognized antigen is unknown. Base qualities are missing; no much larger clone stands one base away.

CDR1 SGDLS and CDR2 YYNGEE are derived from the germline V gene. Inclusive of the bounding cysteine and phenylalanine, the CDR3 is 15 residues long. Only the CDR3 part of the read is kept: 45 bases, read in frame from the first base. Trimming costs V 3 bases and J 2 bases, and their ends lie 11 bases apart. Input material: peripheral blood. The TCR was taken from a woman older than 75 with active COVID-19. The chain is assembled from TRBV9 and TRBJ2-2, with the D gene not confidently named. The CDR3 protein: CASSGSTTNTGELFF. The sequenced DNA is TGTGCCAGCAGCGGGAGCACTACTAACACCGGGGAGCTGTTTTTT.